The entry below describes one TCR beta chain. The V gene end was trimmed by 7 bases and the J gene end by 3 bases; junction bases not matched to a gene: 11. The CDR3 consists of 15 residues. CDR1 is MNHEY and CDR2 is SVGAGI in the germline V gene. The data derive from a study of blood T cell repertoires in COVID-19. Study as a whole: COVID-19 samples from acute and convalescent phases originated in the United States, Italy and Spain.

Those enrolled in Seattle joined during active infection and were followed longitudinally afterward. Sequencing used immunoSEQ multiplex PCR; TCRdb keeps in-frame clones, though not all of them. The sample records some 190,000 clones, roughly four fifths being singletons. The V gene is TRBV6-5, the J gene TRBJ1-2; 7 nucleotides match TRBD1. The receptor was isolated from a woman aged 80 or over with COVID-19, enrolled during active disease. The sequenced sample was peripheral blood. The CDR3 DNA reads TGTGCCAGCACCCTGTCGCCAGGGGGGTACTATGGCTACACCTTC. Translating gives CASTLSPGGYYGYTF.